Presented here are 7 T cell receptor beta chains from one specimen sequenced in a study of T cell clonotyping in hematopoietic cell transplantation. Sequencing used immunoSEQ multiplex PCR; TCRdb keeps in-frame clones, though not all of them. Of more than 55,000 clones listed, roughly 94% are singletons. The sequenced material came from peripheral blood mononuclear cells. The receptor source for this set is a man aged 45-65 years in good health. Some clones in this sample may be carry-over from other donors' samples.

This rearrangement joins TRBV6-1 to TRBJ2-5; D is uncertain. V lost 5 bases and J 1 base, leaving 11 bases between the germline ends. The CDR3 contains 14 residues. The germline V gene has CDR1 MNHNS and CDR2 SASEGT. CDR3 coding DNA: TGTGCCAGCAGTCCCCGTAGGTCCCAAGAGACCCAGTACTTC. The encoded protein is CASSPRRSQETQYF.

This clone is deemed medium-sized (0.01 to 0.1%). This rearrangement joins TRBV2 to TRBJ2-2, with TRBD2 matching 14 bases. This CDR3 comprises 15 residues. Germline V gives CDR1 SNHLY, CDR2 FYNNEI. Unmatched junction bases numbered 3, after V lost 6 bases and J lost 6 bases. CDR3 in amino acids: CASRRTSGRSGELFF. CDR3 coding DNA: TGTGCCAGCAGGAGGACTAGCGGGAGGTCCGGGGAGCTGTTTTTT. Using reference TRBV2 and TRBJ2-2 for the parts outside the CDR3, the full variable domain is EPEVTQTPSHQVTQMGQEVILRCVPISNHLYFYWYRQILGQKVEFLVSFYNNEISEKSEIFDDQFSVERPDGSNFTLKIRSTKLEDSAMYFCASRRTSGRSGELFFGEGSRLTVL.

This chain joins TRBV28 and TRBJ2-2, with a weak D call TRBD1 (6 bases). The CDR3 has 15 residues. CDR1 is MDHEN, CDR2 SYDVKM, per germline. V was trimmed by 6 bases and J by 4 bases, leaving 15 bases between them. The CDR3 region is CASSAPGARTGELFF. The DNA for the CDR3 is TGTGCCAGCAGCGCCCCAGGGGCCCGCACCGGGGAGCTGTTTTTT.

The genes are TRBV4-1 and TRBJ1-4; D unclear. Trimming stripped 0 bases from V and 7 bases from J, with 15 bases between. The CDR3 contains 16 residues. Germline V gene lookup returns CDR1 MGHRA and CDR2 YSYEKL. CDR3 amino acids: CASSQDRSGISEKLFF. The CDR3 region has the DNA TGCGCCAGCAGCCAAGATCGAAGTGGGATCTCTGAAAAACTGTTTTTT.

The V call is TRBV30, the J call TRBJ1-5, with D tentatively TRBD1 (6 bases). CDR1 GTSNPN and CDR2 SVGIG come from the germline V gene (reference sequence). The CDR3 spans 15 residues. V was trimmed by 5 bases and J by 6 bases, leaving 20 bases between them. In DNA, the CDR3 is TGTGCCTGGGCGCAGGGGTCGGGGGCCGGTCAGCCCCAGCATTTT. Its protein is CAWAQGSGAGQPQHF. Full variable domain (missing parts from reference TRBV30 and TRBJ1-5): SQTIHQWPATLVQPVGSPLSLECTVEGTSNPNLYWYRQAAGRGLQLLFYSVGIGQISSEVPQNLSASRPQDRQFILSSKKLLLSDSGFYLCAWAQGSGAGQPQHFGDGTRLSIL.

The CDR3 DNA reads TGTGCCAGCAGAAAGAATCAGGGTTCGGACACTGAAGCTTTCTTT. Its translation is CASRKNQGSDTEAFF. The chain recombines TRBV2 with TRBJ1-1, with D maybe TRBD1 (5 bases). Germline V gene data show CDR1 as SNHLY and CDR2 as FYNNEI. This CDR3 has 15 amino acids. The V end was cut by 6 bases, the J end by 3 bases, with 17 bases between.

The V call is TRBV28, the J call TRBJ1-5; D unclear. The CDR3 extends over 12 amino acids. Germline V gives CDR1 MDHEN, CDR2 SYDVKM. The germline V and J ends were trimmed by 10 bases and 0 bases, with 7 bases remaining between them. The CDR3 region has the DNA TGTGCCACCTTATATAGCAATCAGCCCCAGCATTTT. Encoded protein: CATLYSNQPQHF.